This TCR beta chain was profiled in a study of tumor and adjacent non-tumor tissue in lung cancer. Study observations and caveats: Tumor repertoires had a smaller top 100 clone share than normal lung.

The V end lost 4 bases, the J end lost 4 bases, and 7 bases lay between the germline ends. This CDR3 comprises 12 residues. This clonotype showed up many times. As yet, its antigen is unknown. A modified ARM-PCR protocol with three rounds of nested PCR amplified TCRbeta. TCRdb analysed the multiplex PCR reads with MiXCR anew, one entry per CDR3 protein. The table lists approximately 76,000 distinct CDR3 sequences, roughly 75% of them singletons. RNA was extracted from bulk tissue without any cell sorting. This chain joins TRBV12-3 or TRBV12-4 and TRBJ1-2; D not resolved. The source material was lung tumor tissue. This TCR was recovered from a woman aged 70-85 years with non-small cell lung cancer. The CDR3 region has the DNA TGTGCCAGCAGTTACACAAGCTATGGCTACACCTTC. This sequence encodes CASSYTSYGYTF.